The 24 T cell receptor beta chains in this list originate from one sample, sequenced in a study of blood T cell repertoires in COVID-19. Generated by immunoSEQ multiplex PCR, the TCRdb table keeps only in-frame clones and is missing some. The sample lists 200,000 to 250,000 clones, 65% to 85% occurring once. Specimen: PBMCs or T cells enriched from blood (not recorded which). All receptors come from a woman aged 60-70 years who had recovered from COVID-19.

The chain couples TRBV4-2 to TRBJ1-2; 7 positions agree with TRBD1. This CDR3 contains 15 residues. The V segment lost 4 bases and the J segment 5 bases; nucleotides outside the gene matches: 10. Germline assignment: CDR1 LGHNA and CDR2 YNFKEQ. Here the CDR3 reads CASSRSPTQGYGYTF. The CDR3 DNA reads TGTGCCAGCAGCCGAAGCCCCACACAGGGGTATGGCTACACCTTC.

In regard to this clone: Germline and junction disagree at one end, which may indicate a read error. The chain is built from TRBV7-2 and TRBJ2-1; 9 bases agree with TRBD2. The germline gives CDR1 SGHTA, CDR2 FQGNSA. The CDR3 totals 14 residues. CDR3 region: CASILLAGNNEQFF. The DNA for the CDR3 is TGTGCCAGCATCTTACTAGCGGGCAACAATGAGCAGTTCTTC.

The chain joins TRBV4-1 to TRBJ2-7; D is uncertain. This CDR3 is built from 11 residues. CDR1 and CDR2 (germline): MGHRA, YSYEKL. Trimming left V 10 bases short and J 7 bases short, with 14 bases between. The CDR3 nucleotides are TGCGCCATCTTTCGCATGAGGGAGCAGTACTTC. Residues: CAIFRMREQYF.

The chain uses TRBV7-9 and TRBJ2-7; 8 bases are shared with TRBD1. The germline CDR1 and CDR2 sequences are SEHNR and FQNEAQ (reference sequence). The ends lost 4 bases at V and 5 bases at J; junction bases unmatched: 13. The CDR3 has 16 residues. CDR3 region: CASSSLPGQVVHEQYF. The CDR3 DNA reads TGTGCCAGCAGCTCGTTACCGGGACAGGTGGTCCACGAGCAGTACTTC. Full variable domain (missing parts from reference TRBV7-9 and TRBJ2-7): DTGVSQNPRHKITKRGQNVTFRCDPISEHNRLYWYRQTLGQGPEFLTYFQNEAQLEKSRLLSDRFSAERPKGSFSTLEIQRTEQGDSAMYLCASSSLPGQVVHEQYFGPGTRLTVT.

The CDR3 loop reads CASSFDDREFYGYTF. The CDR3 bases are TGTGCCAGCAGTTTCGACGACAGGGAATTTTATGGCTACACCTTC. This chain links TRBV6-5 with TRBJ1-2, with 7 bases that match TRBD1. This CDR3 has 15 residues. V lost 4 bases and J lost 5; bases outside the gene matches: 10. Germline V gives CDR1 MNHEY, CDR2 SVGAGI.

The gene calls are TRBV5-1 and TRBJ2-7, with D possibly TRBD1 on 5 matching bases. Germline V gene sequence: CDR1 SGHRS, CDR2 YFSETQ. V lost 5 bases to trimming and J lost 7 bases, with 13 bases between them. The CDR3 loop spans 12 amino acids. This CDR3 reads CASRESYREQYF. The CDR3 DNA follows: TGCGCCAGCAGGGAATCTTACAGGGAGCAGTACTTC.

The genes are TRBV19 and TRBJ1-1; 9 nucleotides align to TRBD1. Trimming cost V 4 bases and J 5 bases; bases outside gene matches: 8. Germline V gives CDR1 LNHDA, CDR2 SQIVND (reference sequence). This CDR3 spans 15 amino acids. Written as DNA, the CDR3 is TGTGCCAGTAGTAGGCCGGGACAGGGTAGGACTGAAGCTTTCTTT. It is translated as CASSRPGQGRTEAFF.

This chain uses TRBV29-1 with TRBJ2-7; 7 positions agree with TRBD1. CDR1 and CDR2 from the germline V gene are SQVTM and ANQGSEA. The trim removed 4 bases at V and 4 bases at J, leaving 7 bases unmatched. There are 13 residues in the CDR3. This chain's CDR3 is CSVGSVRGYEQYF. The DNA for the CDR3 is TGCAGCGTTGGTAGTGTCAGGGGGTACGAGCAGTACTTC.

This clone was counted a single time. The rearrangement links TRBV7-2 to TRBJ2-3; 8 bases fit TRBD1. Looked up from germline, CDR1 is SGHTA and CDR2 is FQGNSA. J gave up 1 base and V 5 bases, and 5 bases lay outside the gene matches. This CDR3 contains 15 residues. CDR3 protein: CASSATGVRTDTQYF. DNA of the CDR3: TGTGCCAGCAGCGCGACAGGGGTTCGCACAGATACGCAGTATTTT.

Comment on this clone: Germline and junction disagree at one end, which may indicate a read error. The chain has TRBV14 and TRBJ2-5, with TRBD1 matching over 8 bases. Germline lookup yields CDR1 SGHDN and CDR2 FVKESK. This CDR3 is built from 17 residues. The CDR3 DNA is TGTGCCAGCAGTCAAGGTCCCCGGGGCAGGGGGCTTGAGACCCAGTACTTC. It translates to CASSQGPRGRGLETQYF.

V gene TRBV6-1 combines with J gene TRBJ2-1; 7 positions match TRBD2. This CDR3 is 16 amino acids long. Germline trimming cut 4 bases from V and 4 bases from J; bases unmatched to any gene: 10. The V gene's germline CDR1 is MNHNS and CDR2 SASEGT. CDR3 protein: CASSVNRDYLYNEQFF. In nucleotides, the CDR3 is TGTGCCAGCAGTGTAAACCGGGACTATCTTTACAATGAGCAGTTCTTC.

V is TRBV10-1 and J is TRBJ2-5, with 14 bases identical to TRBD2. Germline CDR1 reads WNHNN; CDR2 reads SYGVQD (reference sequence). This CDR3 region has 17 residues. Trimming at V came to 1 base and at J to 5 bases, leaving 6 bases not matched to a gene. Here the CDR3 reads CASSELGLAGEGETQYF. The CDR3 DNA is TGCGCCAGCAGTGAGTTGGGACTAGCGGGGGAGGGGGAGACCCAGTACTTC.

This chain joins TRBV7-2 and TRBJ2-2; TRBD1 might be the D (5 bases). Germline V gives CDR1 SGHTA, CDR2 FQGNSA. V lost 5 bases and J 4 bases, leaving 11 bases between the germline ends. CDR3 length equals 14 residues. This CDR3 reads CASSPLTATGELFF. The CDR3 nucleotides read TGTGCCAGCAGCCCTTTGACAGCCACCGGGGAGCTGTTTTTT.

The V call is TRBV4-3, the J call TRBJ1-2; D uncertain. Germline lookup yields CDR1 LGHNA and CDR2 YSLEER. The V and J ends lost 0 bases and 3 bases respectively, with 5 bases between them. The CDR3 length is 13 residues. The DNA of the CDR3 is TGCGCCAGCAGCCAAGATGAGTACTATGGCTACACCTTC. This encodes CASSQDEYYGYTF.

The CDR3 nucleotides read TGTGCTAGTGGTTTGACATCCACAGATACGCAGTATTTT. Its translation is CASGLTSTDTQYF. The V and J genes are TRBV12-5 and TRBJ2-3; D gene ambiguous. In germline, CDR1 is LGHNT, CDR2 FRNRAP. V was trimmed by 2 bases and J by 2 bases, leaving 5 bases between them. The CDR3 runs 13 residues.

The V call is TRBV7-2, the J call TRBJ1-2; D may be TRBD1 (6 bases). CDR3 length: 15 amino acids. CDR1 and CDR2 from the germline V gene are SGHTA and FQGNSA. Trimming took 5 bases from V and 3 from J, leaving 16 bases between them. The CDR3 DNA sequence: TGTGCCAGCAGCACCCGAGGGGGGGCGGACTATGGCTACACCTTC. Its translation: CASSTRGGADYGYTF.

The sample holds one count of this clone. The V call is TRBV11-3, the J call TRBJ2-3, with a weak D call TRBD2 (6 bases). Per germline, CDR1 SGHNT and CDR2 YENEEA. The V end was cut by 0 bases, the J end by 6 bases, with 16 bases between. This CDR3 has 16 amino acids. CDR3 loop: CASSLEGRGPGDTQYF. The CDR3 DNA reads TGTGCCAGCAGCTTAGAGGGGCGGGGCCCCGGTGATACGCAGTATTTT.

In this sample, this clone turned up once. The chain recombines TRBV7-2 with TRBJ2-7; 11 bases match TRBD2. After removal of 3 bases from V and 2 bases from J, the junction contained 6 bases not matched to a gene. Germline values: CDR1 SGHTA, CDR2 FQGNSA. This CDR3 has 16 amino acids. CDR3 sequence (DNA): TGTGCCAGCAGCTTGGGGGGACTAGCGGACGCCTACGAGCAGTACTTC. Translating gives CASSLGGLADAYEQYF.

This sequence joins TRBV21-1 and TRBJ1-2; the D segment call TRBD1 is taken from the table without a DNA check. TRBV21-1 is labeled a pseudogene. This CDR3 is 14 amino acids long. The CDR3 reads CASSKGQINYGYTF. The CDR3 bases are TGTGCCAGCAGCAAAGGGCAGATTAACTATGGCTACACCTTC.

The V call is TRBV20-1, the J call TRBJ2-1; D unclear. V lost 3 bases, J lost 6 bases, and 6 bases lay in between. Germline CDR1 is DFQATT and CDR2 is SNEGSKA (reference sequence). The CDR3 is made up of 11 amino acids. The CDR3 DNA sequence: TGCAGTGCTAGTGCCGGCAATGAGCAGTTCTTC. As protein: CSASAGNEQFF.

The chain carries TRBV14 and TRBJ2-5, with 11 bases lining up with TRBD2. This CDR3 is built from 16 residues. Germline V gene sequence: CDR1 SGHDN, CDR2 FVKESK. The trim removed 2 bases at V and 2 bases at J, leaving 4 bases unmatched. CDR3 in DNA: TGTGCCAGCAGCCAAAGACTAGCGGGATTACAAGAGACCCAGTACTTC. Its translation: CASSQRLAGLQETQYF.

This clone turned up a few times. The gene calls are TRBV7-7 and TRBJ1-6; D call uncertain. V lost 0 bases and J lost 7, with 4 bases in between. This CDR3 comprises 13 residues. Per the germline V gene, CDR1 is SSHAT and CDR2 is FNYEAQ (reference sequence). The CDR3 spells CASSLAENSPLHF. CDR3 in DNA: TGTGCCAGCAGCTTAGCGGAGAATTCACCCCTCCACTTT.

Here the CDR3 DNA reads TGTGCCAGCAGCCAAGGCGGATCTGGGGCCAACGTCCTGACTTTC. It codes for CASSQGGSGANVLTF. The chain couples TRBV14 to TRBJ2-6; D call uncertain. Trimming removed 1 base at V and 1 base at J, with 5 bases between. CDR3 length equals 15 residues. From germline, CDR1 is SGHDN and CDR2 FVKESK.

As for this clone: Other nucleotide sequences from this sample produce the same CDR3. The chain combines TRBV19 with TRBJ1-5; perhaps TRBD1 as D (6 bases). Germline V gene lookup returns CDR1 LNHDA and CDR2 SQIVND (reference sequence). The CDR3 runs 13 residues. Trimming took 5 bases from V and 4 from J, leaving 9 bases between them. CDR3 protein: CASSGTGNQPQHF. The CDR3 nucleotides are TGTGCCAGTAGTGGCACAGGGAATCAGCCCCAGCATTTT.